This TCR beta chain was sequenced during a study of T cells in women clearing cervical HPV infection. TCRdb's copy holds only in-frame clones and misses some; the assay was immunoSEQ multiplex PCR. This table holds approximately 52,000 clones. The specimen was blood buffy coat. The sequence was collected from a woman aged 18 to 75 with a cervical HPV16 infection that either progressed to CIN3+ or cleared (not recorded which).

The CDR3 here is CASSSTGAYEQYF. The covered CDR3 bases are TGTGCCAGTAGTAGCACAGGGGCCTACGAG. The chain has TRBV19 and TRBJ2-7, with 7 bases identical to TRBD1. The read stops 3 residues short of the end of the CDR3; the missing end is completed from the germline J gene. The ends lost 4 bases at V and 2 bases at J; junction bases unmatched: 2. This CDR3 comprises 13 residues. From germline, CDR1 is LNHDA and CDR2 SQIVND (reference sequence).